This TCR beta chain is drawn from a study of blood T cell dynamics during melanoma immunotherapy. Trimming removed 4 bases from V and 3 bases from J; junction bases left unmatched: 5. Germline V gives CDR1 SGHRS, CDR2 YFSETQ. This CDR3 has 15 residues. The time point denotes: week 3, after first cycle of checkpoint inhibitor. One draw preceded checkpoint blockade; another followed its first cycle at week 3. Clones were read by immunoSEQ multiplex PCR, and TCRdb kept only the in-frame ones, dropping some. The table lists 25,000 to 30,000 clones, roughly 88% of them singletons. The chain uses TRBV5-1 and TRBJ2-3, with 10 bases identical to TRBD1. The sample was blood, taken from a patient treated with checkpoint blockade. This sequence originates from a human donor with melanoma. CDR3 amino acids: CASSLPGQGTDTQYF. For the CDR3, the DNA is TGCGCCAGCAGCCTCCCGGGACAGGGGACAGATACGCAGTATTTT.